These T cell receptor beta chains were read from a single sample in a study of blood T cell repertoires in COVID-19. Clones were sequenced by immunoSEQ multiplex PCR, and TCRdb holds only the in-frame ones, with some missing. The table records 440,000 or so clones, around 89% of them present only once. Source material: peripheral blood. The receptors were gathered from a woman aged 40 to 55 with COVID-19, enrolled during active disease. Each CDR3 is given with its conserved first and last residue. Fields, in order: D gene, V gene, CDR3 protein. The D gene is left open where the match is weak.

D gene: TRBD2; V gene: TRBV7-9; CDR3 protein: CASSLYGRLQETQYF
D gene: .; V gene: TRBV5-1; CDR3 protein: CASSSLAFEAGETQYF
D gene: TRBD1; V gene: TRBV28; CDR3 protein: CASDGQGEGAYEQYF
D gene: .; V gene: TRBV6-2/TRBV6-3; CDR3 protein: CASSYFQDTEAFF
D gene: TRBD2; V gene: TRBV6-4; CDR3 protein: CASSETSGGAETQYF
D gene: .; V gene: TRBV9; CDR3 protein: CASSITGKNTEAFF
D gene: .; V gene: TRBV5-1; CDR3 protein: CASSLLDTSSGNTIYF
D gene: .; V gene: TRBV28; CDR3 protein: CASSLLPGSNQPQHF
D gene: .; V gene: TRBV7-3; CDR3 protein: CASSLDTRGTDTQYF
D gene: TRBD1; V gene: TRBV5-1; CDR3 protein: CASSRTGGQVRETQYF
D gene: .; V gene: TRBV6-2/TRBV6-3; CDR3 protein: CASSYLVSSYEQYF
D gene: .; V gene: TRBV5-1; CDR3 protein: CASSAGSGSPLHF
D gene: .; V gene: TRBV9; CDR3 protein: CASRANLGAGELFF
D gene: TRBD1; V gene: TRBV6-5; CDR3 protein: CASSYSTGGKGYTF
D gene: .; V gene: TRBV25-1; CDR3 protein: CASSLGETQYF